This T cell receptor (beta chain) was observed in a study of blood T cell repertoires in COVID-19 (dated by TCRdb to about 2020). General notes on the study: Samples covering the acute and convalescent phases of COVID-19 were provided by collaborators in the United States, Italy and Spain. The material from the prospective study consisted of cDNA or gDNA derived from T cells, B-cell-depleted T cells, or PBMCs. The dataset comprised deeply sampled blood TCRbeta repertoires from subjects exposed to, actively infected with, or recovered from COVID-19. The repertoires were released in a freely available public database meant as a resource for research on the immune response to SARS-CoV-2. Samples came from the ongoing ImmuneRACE study (first 160 participants) plus 1,254 subjects from 6 global collaborators. Sample metadata almost always included a de-identified subject ID, COVID-19 status, age in years and sex. Where available, HLA class I and class II types were obtained from metadata supplied by the sample provider rather than from assay-based typing.

The paper's findings and limits, for the study overall: Clinical and demographic metadata were provided uncurated, with the amount varying by source and participant.

Each collaborating institution followed its own protocols to collect whole blood in K2EDTA tubes. For TCRbeta analysis, collaborators shipped samples as frozen whole blood, isolated PBMCs, or DNA extracted from either of those sample types. The immunoSEQ Assay, a bias-controlled multiplex PCR, was used to amplify TCRbeta CDR3 regions from genomic DNA. As for the authors' bioinformatics: The number of nucleated cells in each sample was estimated from the amplification of reference gene primers within the assay. To quantify the absolute abundance of each unique TCRbeta CDR3 rearrangement, sequence reads were collapsed and filtered. Productive Simpson clonality was computed per sample as the square root of Simpson's diversity index over productive rearrangements. Entries here come from immuneACCESS through TCRdb and include only in-frame sequences with V and J called. Some clones fail to appear in such tables; in the studies checked, an unresolved V gene covers under half of the shortfall, and the cause of the remainder is unknown. V and J calls and clone size are those listed in that table; D and trimming were worked out from the DNA. This sample gives tens of thousands of clones in total; 70% to 90% of them show up just once. 14% of the sample belongs to the ten largest clones.

As regards this clone: It has no known antigen specificity. Base qualities are not recorded, but no much larger clone differs from it by a single base.

The junction shows trimming of 4 bases on V and 5 bases on J, plus 19 bases between the germline ends. The CDR3 runs 16 residues from the cysteine to the phenylalanine. Just the 48-base CDR3 DNA is kept, in frame starting at base 1. CDR1 and CDR2, looked up from the germline V gene, are SGDLS and YYNGEE. Input material: peripheral blood. This TCR derives from a woman between 65 and 79 years old with acute or convalescent COVID-19. The chain is encoded by TRBV9 joined to TRBJ2-1; TRBD2 might be the D gene, on 6 matching bases. The CDR3 amino acid sequence is: CASSFNAGRPNNEQFF. The base sequence is TGTGCCAGCAGCTTTAACGCAGGGAGGCCCAACAATGAGCAGTTCTTC.